The entry that follows covers one TCR beta chain sequence. Its specificity is not known. The data were obtained in a study of shared clonotypes between healthy human individuals. Study findings and constraints: Non-shared clonotypes showed lower generation probabilities than clonotypes common to all four donors. In a handful of donors, about 5% of naive CD4 clonotypes appeared in common.

Trimming cost V 6 bases and J 8 bases, with 13 bases left between them. In germline, CDR1 is MDHEN, CDR2 SYDVKM. This CDR3 is built from 12 residues. Assay used: immunoSEQ multiplex PCR; TCRdb lists only in-frame clones, some missing. This sample has some 2,400,000 clones; approximately 96% occur once, and the top ten carry around 0.13%. Material: naive CD4+ T cells sorted from blood. As to subset: CD45RA+ positively selected. This chain links TRBV28 with TRBJ2-5, with D tentatively TRBD1 or TRBD2 (6 bases each). The receptor was derived from a man in his late teens or twenties in good health. CDR3 coding DNA: TGTGCCAGCAGCCAAAGGGGGGTTACCCAGTACTTC. The encoded protein is CASSQRGVTQYF.